The 29 T cell receptor beta chains given below trace back to one sample, sequenced in a study of blood T cell repertoires in COVID-19. The method was immunoSEQ multiplex PCR; TCRdb's version includes in-frame clones alone and lacks a portion of them. Of approximately 300,000 clones listed, about nine tenths are singletons. The sample comprised peripheral blood. Every receptor here comes from a woman in her forties or fifties with COVID-19, enrolled during active disease.

The chain recombines TRBV25-1 with TRBJ1-1; D perhaps matches TRBD1 (5 bases). This CDR3 has 13 amino acids. With 5 bases removed from V and 0 bases from J, the gap between germline ends came to 7 bases. Germline V CDR1 and CDR2: MGHDK, SYGVNS. The CDR3 DNA is TGTGCCAGCAGTCAGGGCATGAACACTGAAGCTTTCTTT. Its translation is CASSQGMNTEAFF.

This clone is a singleton in its sample. The chain carries TRBV15 and TRBJ1-6; TRBD1 might be the D (6 bases). The germline gives CDR1 LNHNV, CDR2 YYDKDF (reference sequence). Trimming removed 0 bases from V and 7 bases from J, with 10 bases in between. The CDR3 is 15 residues long. The chain's CDR3 is CATSRDPDRNSPLHF. CDR3 nucleotides: TGTGCCACCAGCAGAGATCCGGACAGAAATTCACCCCTCCACTTT.

This clone appeared a single time. The chain has TRBV3-1 (or the pseudogene TRBV3-2) and TRBJ1-6, with TRBD1 matching 8 bases. CDR3 length equals 17 residues. J gave up 3 bases and V 0 bases, and 4 bases lay outside the gene matches. Germline lookup yields CDR1 LGHDT and CDR2 YNNKEL (reference sequence). In nucleotides, the CDR3 is TGTGCCAGCAGCCAAGATAACAGGGGGTTCTATAATTCACCCCTCCACTTT. Translating it yields CASSQDNRGFYNSPLHF.

The chain combines TRBV30 with TRBJ2-1; tentative D call: TRBD1 (6 bases). From germline, CDR1 is GTSNPN and CDR2 SVGIG (reference sequence). The CDR3 length is 14 residues. Trimming shortened V by 3 bases and J by 0 bases, and 9 bases separated the two germline ends. This CDR3 reads CAWREDSSYNEQFF. CDR3 bases: TGTGCCTGGAGAGAGGACAGCTCCTACAATGAGCAGTTCTTC.

This CDR3 reads CASSLLQKTDTQYF. The CDR3 nucleotides read TGTGCCAGCAGCCTCCTACAGAAGACAGATACGCAGTATTTT. The chain is built from TRBV6-5 and TRBJ2-3, with D uncertain. The CDR3 has 14 residues. V was shortened by 6 bases and J by 3 bases, with 13 bases between the two germline ends. The germline V gene has CDR1 MNHEY and CDR2 SVGAGI.

The rearrangement links TRBV7-9 to TRBJ2-1; 8 bases are a match to TRBD2. The CDR3 has 15 amino acids. The J segment lost 6 bases and the V segment lost 6 bases, leaving 10 bases of the junction unmatched. Germline V gene sequence: CDR1 SEHNR, CDR2 FQNEAQ (reference sequence). The CDR3 bases are TGTGCCAGCAGGTCGGGACTAGGGGTTTTCAATGAGCAGTTCTTC. Translated: CASRSGLGVFNEQFF.

The chain is built from TRBV7-9 and TRBJ1-1; D remains ambiguous. This CDR3 comprises 15 residues. V lost 3 bases, J lost 0 bases, and 11 bases lay in between. Germline assignment: CDR1 SEHNR and CDR2 FQNEAQ (reference sequence). The CDR3 DNA reads as TGTGCCAGCAGCTTTACGAGCCGGGTGAACACTGAAGCTTTCTTT. Amino acids: CASSFTSRVNTEAFF.

This sequence joins TRBV27 and TRBJ1-1; TRBD1 might be the D (6 bases). Per the germline V gene, CDR1 is MNHEY and CDR2 is SMNVEV (reference sequence). The CDR3 spans 13 residues. Trimming removed 8 bases at V and 1 base at J, with 11 bases between. The CDR3 DNA is TGTGCCAGCGCCACGACAGGGAACACTGAAGCTTTCTTT. This encodes CASATTGNTEAFF.

This sequence joins TRBV27 and TRBJ2-7; D is possibly TRBD2 (6 bases). V shed 2 bases and J shed 7 bases, with 15 bases lying between them. The germline V gene has CDR1 MNHEY and CDR2 SMNVEV (reference sequence). The length of the CDR3 is 14 residues. This CDR3 reads CASSLVSGVREQYF. The DNA for the CDR3 is TGTGCCAGCAGTTTAGTGTCGGGGGTTCGGGAGCAGTACTTC.

This chain uses TRBV19 with TRBJ2-1; D is possibly TRBD2 (6 bases). The ends were cut back, 4 bases at V and 4 bases at J, with 14 bases in the middle. CDR3 length: 15 amino acids. CDR1 is LNHDA, CDR2 SQIVND, per germline (reference sequence). The CDR3 sequence is CASSNRGWAYNEQFF. CDR3 in DNA: TGTGCCAGTAGTAACCGGGGGTGGGCTTACAATGAGCAGTTCTTC.

This clone showed up just once. V is TRBV5-4 and J is TRBJ1-6; D remains ambiguous. The CDR3 has 15 residues. Germline loops: CDR1 SGHNT, CDR2 YYREEE (reference sequence). Trimming shortened V by 3 bases and J by 6 bases, and 13 bases separated the two germline ends. This CDR3 is CASSSTGKLNSPLHF. As DNA, the CDR3 is TGTGCCAGCAGCTCGACGGGGAAACTTAATTCACCCCTCCACTTT. Drawing the rest from reference TRBV5-4 and TRBJ1-6, the complete variable domain is ETGVTQSPTHLIKTRGQQVTLRCSSQSGHNTVSWYQQALGQGPQFIFQYYREEENGRGNFPPRFSGLQFPNYSSELNVNALELDDSALYLCASSSTGKLNSPLHFGNGTRLTVT.

The chain is built from TRBV19 and TRBJ1-2; weak D call: TRBD1 (6 bases). Germline V gene lookup returns CDR1 LNHDA and CDR2 SQIVND (reference sequence). V gave up 5 bases and J gave up 4 bases, with 14 bases separating them. The CDR3 contains 14 residues. The CDR3 spells CASSVQGTGYGYTF. The CDR3 DNA reads as TGTGCCAGTAGTGTACAGGGCACTGGCTATGGCTACACCTTC.

This clone was picked up one time. The J gene is TRBJ1-6, the V gene TRBV4-1; 7 positions match TRBD1. CDR1 MGHRA and CDR2 YSYEKL come from the germline V gene. CDR3 length equals 15 residues. The ends lost 1 base at V and 9 bases at J; junction bases unmatched: 6. The CDR3 protein is CASSQVGQAGSPLHF. The CDR3 nucleotides read TGCGCCAGCAGCCAAGTAGGACAGGCGGGTTCACCCCTCCACTTT.

The V and J genes are TRBV30 and TRBJ1-5; 10 positions agree with TRBD1. Germline V CDR1 and CDR2: GTSNPN, SVGIG (reference sequence). V trimming: 0 bases; J trimming: 0 bases; junction bases outside the gene matches: 11. This CDR3 comprises 19 residues. CDR3 in DNA: TGTGCCTGGAGTGTACGAGGGACAGGGGTTGTATTTAGCAATCAGCCCCAGCATTTT. Translated: CAWSVRGTGVVFSNQPQHF.

The chain recombines TRBV9 with TRBJ1-4; TRBD1 is a possible D gene (5 bases). In germline, CDR1 is SGDLS, CDR2 YYNGEE. V lost 4 bases, J lost 7 bases, and 20 bases lay in between. The CDR3 contains 16 residues. CDR3 region: CASSPGGGVHGEKLFF. CDR3 coding DNA: TGTGCCAGCAGCCCTGGTGGGGGGGTTCACGGTGAAAAACTGTTTTTT.

The rearrangement links TRBV7-2 to TRBJ2-7, with D tentatively TRBD1 (6 bases). The CDR3 runs 17 residues. Germline V gene lookup returns CDR1 SGHTA and CDR2 FQGNSA. V was clipped by 6 bases and J by 7 bases, with 28 bases between them. CDR3 sequence: CASSIVGRGGQTREQYF. CDR3 DNA sequence: TGTGCCAGCAGTATAGTGGGCCGAGGCGGACAGACTCGGGAGCAGTACTTC.

The chain employs TRBV24-1 and TRBJ2-5, with D perhaps TRBD1 (6 bases). The V gene lost 7 bases and the J gene lost 2 bases, with 16 bases spanning the gap. From germline, CDR1 is KGHDR and CDR2 SFDVKD. This CDR3 spans 15 amino acids. The CDR3 coding sequence is TGTGCCACCAGGCCGGGACATACGCGACAAGAGACCCAGTACTTC. Translation: CATRPGHTRQETQYF.

The chain employs TRBV5-1 and TRBJ2-7; a possible D gene is TRBD2 (5 bases). CDR3 length: 15 amino acids. V was shortened by 5 bases and J by 5 bases, with 20 bases between the two germline ends. CDR1 is SGHRS and CDR2 is YFSETQ in the germline V gene. This CDR3 reads CASRPRPLGVNEQYF. CDR3 DNA sequence: TGCGCCAGCAGGCCCAGGCCACTCGGGGTCAACGAGCAGTACTTC.

This chain links TRBV7-8 with TRBJ2-7; D is unclear. Deletions cut 3 bases from V and 0 bases from J, with 9 bases between. Germline CDR1 reads SGHVS; CDR2 reads FQNEAQ. The CDR3 contains 14 residues. The CDR3 DNA reads TGTGCCAGCAGCTTTAGGAGAAACTCCTACGAGCAGTACTTC. It translates to CASSFRRNSYEQYF.

V gene TRBV12-3 or TRBV12-4 combines with J gene TRBJ1-2; no clear D gene. There are 12 residues in the CDR3. The V gene lost 3 bases and the J gene lost 3 bases, with 5 bases spanning the gap. CDR3 sequence reads: CASSFGYYGYTF. The CDR3 DNA follows: TGTGCCAGCAGTTTCGGGTACTATGGCTACACCTTC.

The J gene is TRBJ2-7, the V gene TRBV5-1; 7 nucleotides match TRBD2. The V and J ends lost 6 bases and 2 bases, in that order; junction bases with no gene match: 8. The germline V gene encodes CDR1 SGHRS and CDR2 YFSETQ. The CDR3 is 14 residues long. As DNA, the CDR3 is TGCGCCAGCAAGCCCGCACTAGCGACCTACGAGCAGTACTTC. Protein sequence: CASKPALATYEQYF.

The genes are TRBV30 and TRBJ1-1; D is unclear. V lost 4 bases and J lost 10, with 16 bases in between. This CDR3 contains 12 residues. Germline assignment: CDR1 GTSNPN and CDR2 SVGIG (reference sequence). CDR3 sequence (DNA): TGTGCCTGGATTCTACTTCAGGAGGCAGCTTTCTTT. It is translated as CAWILLQEAAFF. The full variable domain, rest sourced from reference TRBV30 and TRBJ1-1, is SQTIHQWPATLVQPVGSPLSLECTVEGTSNPNLYWYRQAAGRGLQLLFYSVGIGQISSEVPQNLSASRPQDRQFILSSKKLLLSDSGFYLCAWILLQEAAFFGQGTRLTVV.

This clone was counted a single time. The junction departs from germline at one end; a sequencing error may be responsible. The V call is TRBV14, the J call TRBJ2-1; 14 nucleotides line up with TRBD2. CDR1 is SGHDN, CDR2 FVKESK, per germline. There are 13 residues in the CDR3. The CDR3 loop is CASSPRLAGGKVF. DNA for the CDR3: TGTGCCAGCAGCCCCCGACTAGCGGGAGGGAAGGTCTTC.

On this clone: A junction boundary mismatches the germline segment, possibly from a read error. The chain couples TRBV6-1 to TRBJ1-4, with D hard to call. Germline CDR1 MNHNS, CDR2 SASEGT. The CDR3 has 13 amino acids. CDR3 bases: TGTACCAGCGGTAGGGAGTTTGGAGAAAAACTGTTTTTT. Amino acid sequence: CTSGREFGEKLFF.

The CDR3, as DNA: TGTGCCACCAGTGATCTCCGGGACAGAGAACAAGAGACCCAGTACTTC. Its translation: CATSDLRDREQETQYF. This chain uses TRBV24-1 with TRBJ2-5, with 7 bases that match TRBD1. J was trimmed by 2 bases and V by 3 bases; bases with no gene match: 8. The CDR3 is made up of 16 amino acids. CDR1 and CDR2 from the germline V gene are KGHDR and SFDVKD.

This clone appeared once. The chain combines TRBV12-5 with TRBJ1-1, with D maybe TRBD1 (5 bases). This CDR3 has 13 residues. V lost 6 bases, J lost 10 bases, and 18 bases lay in between. CDR1 is LGHNT and CDR2 is FRNRAP in the germline V gene. CDR3 residues: CASGDSVLLGAFF. CDR3 DNA: TGTGCTAGTGGCGACAGCGTCTTACTGGGAGCTTTCTTT.

The chain recombines TRBV5-1 with TRBJ2-7, with a tentative D call TRBD1 (6 bases). Germline V lookup: CDR1 SGHRS, CDR2 YFSETQ. The V end was cut by 4 bases, the J end by 4 bases, with 12 bases between. The CDR3 runs 13 residues. CDR3 DNA: TGCGCCAGCAGCGTTCTGGACAGATACGAGCAGTACTTC. It yields the protein CASSVLDRYEQYF.

V usage is TRBV19 and J usage is TRBJ2-7; tentative D call: TRBD1 (5 bases). CDR1 and CDR2 from the germline V gene are LNHDA and SQIVND (reference sequence). The CDR3 loop spans 13 amino acids. The ends were cut back, 3 bases at V and 6 bases at J, with 12 bases in the middle. The CDR3 DNA reads TGTGCCAGTAGTATCGCAGGGTCGGGCGAGCAGTACTTC. Protein product: CASSIAGSGEQYF.

The chain recombines TRBV2 with TRBJ1-2; D is perhaps TRBD1 (5 bases). CDR1 and CDR2 (germline): SNHLY, FYNNEI. Trimming shortened V by 3 bases and J by 5 bases, and 16 bases separated the two germline ends. The CDR3 consists of 15 residues. CDR3 sequence: CASSEGGISLYGYTF. The CDR3 DNA follows: TGTGCCAGCAGTGAGGGGGGGATTAGTTTGTATGGCTACACCTTC. Drawing the rest from reference TRBV2 and TRBJ1-2, the complete variable domain is EPEVTQTPSHQVTQMGQEVILRCVPISNHLYFYWYRQILGQKVEFLVSFYNNEISEKSEIFDDQFSVERPDGSNFTLKIRSTKLEDSAMYFCASSEGGISLYGYTFGSGTRLTVV.